Shown below are 5 T cell receptor beta chains from a single sample sequenced in a study of shared clonotypes between healthy human individuals. Repertoires were generated with immunoSEQ multiplex PCR, while TCRdb's copy carries only in-frame clones and drops some. Of some 2,100,000 clones in the sample, around 95% were seen once. The specimen sequenced was naive CD4+ T cells sorted from blood. Noted subset: CD45RA+ positively selected. Every receptor here comes from a young man in good health.

The V gene is TRBV9, the J gene TRBJ2-3; 7 bases match TRBD2. There are 16 residues in the CDR3. Unmatched junction bases numbered 8, after V lost 4 bases and J lost 0 bases. From germline, CDR1 is SGDLS and CDR2 YYNGEE. The chain's CDR3 is CASSPTASGSTDTQYF. CDR3 nucleotides: TGTGCCAGCAGCCCAACGGCTAGCGGTAGCACAGATACGCAGTATTTT.

V usage is TRBV5-1 and J usage is TRBJ2-5; D remains unclear. The CDR3 length is 15 residues. The V and J ends lost 7 bases and 1 base respectively, with 17 bases between them. From germline, CDR1 is SGHRS and CDR2 YFSETQ. DNA for the CDR3: TGCGCCAGCTCACCCGACGGATTGCCCCAAGAGACCCAGTACTTC. This encodes CASSPDGLPQETQYF.

The chain uses TRBV5-1 and TRBJ2-3, with D tentatively TRBD1 (6 bases). V was shortened by 5 bases and J by 7 bases, with 17 bases between the two germline ends. Germline V lookup: CDR1 SGHRS, CDR2 YFSETQ. The CDR3 loop spans 14 amino acids. CDR3 sequence: CASSPDRSAYTQYF. CDR3 nucleotides: TGCGCCAGCAGTCCCGACAGGTCCGCATATACGCAGTATTTT.

The chain carries TRBV27 and TRBJ2-7; no reliable D call. Between the trimmed V and J ends, which lost 1 base and 5 bases, there was a span of 9 bases. Germline assignment: CDR1 MNHEY and CDR2 SMNVEV (reference sequence). The CDR3 runs 13 residues. The CDR3 coding sequence is TGTGCCAGCAGTTTATTTAAGACCCACGAGCAGTACTTC. Protein product: CASSLFKTHEQYF.

The genes are TRBV2 and TRBJ2-5, with 9 bases aligning to TRBD1. Germline loops: CDR1 SNHLY, CDR2 FYNNEI. The CDR3 has 13 residues. Unmatched junction bases numbered 3, after V lost 4 bases and J lost 6 bases. The CDR3 region is CASSAGQGQTQYF. The CDR3 DNA sequence: TGTGCCAGCAGTGCGGGACAGGGACAGACCCAGTACTTC.